Each of the 27 T cell receptor beta chains below was sequenced from the same sample in a study of blood T cell repertoires in COVID-19. Generated by immunoSEQ multiplex PCR, the TCRdb table keeps only in-frame clones and is missing some. Of about 180,000 clones in the sample, more than 75% were seen once. Material for sequencing was peripheral blood. These receptor sequences come from a woman between 70 and 85 years old with COVID-19, enrolled during active disease.

The chain is built from TRBV2 and TRBJ1-1, with 9 bases fitting TRBD1. This CDR3 is built from 13 residues. V shed 6 bases and J 3 bases; nucleotides not matched to a gene: 2. CDR1 SNHLY and CDR2 FYNNEI come from the germline V gene. CDR3 loop: CASRGQGDTEAFF. The CDR3 nucleotides are TGTGCCAGCAGGGGACAGGGCGACACTGAAGCTTTCTTT.

This chain joins TRBV10-3 and TRBJ2-3, with 16 positions matching TRBD2. Germline CDR1 ENHRY, CDR2 SYGVKD. V trimming: 0 bases; J trimming: 7 bases; junction bases outside the gene matches: 4. The CDR3 contains 17 residues. In nucleotides, the CDR3 is TGTGCCATCAGTGAGTCCGGGACTAGCGGGAGGGCCAATACGCAGTATTTT. Amino acid sequence: CAISESGTSGRANTQYF.

This chain connects TRBV5-1 to TRBJ2-7; 10 bases agree with TRBD1. The CDR3 is 14 amino acids. Germline V CDR1 and CDR2: SGHRS, YFSETQ. Trimming took 6 bases from V and 6 from J; bases not matched to a gene: 9. CDR3 region: CASNSGTGDGEQYF. CDR3 in DNA: TGCGCCAGCAATTCCGGGACAGGGGATGGCGAGCAGTACTTC.

The CDR3 DNA follows: TGTGCCAGCAGCCCTGGGTTAGCGGATATCTACGAGCAGTACTTC. This encodes CASSPGLADIYEQYF. The rearrangement links TRBV11-3 to TRBJ2-7; D might be TRBD2 (6 bases). Germline V gene lookup returns CDR1 SGHNT and CDR2 YENEEA. CDR3 length: 15 residues. V dropped 5 bases and J dropped 3 bases, with 17 bases sitting between them.

V is TRBV5-6 and J is TRBJ2-7; 8 nucleotides match TRBD2. This CDR3 region has 14 residues. Germline assignment: CDR1 SGHDT and CDR2 YYEEEE. V trimming: 0 bases; J trimming: 5 bases; junction bases outside the gene matches: 4. The chain's CDR3 is CASSLVAGSHEQYF. The CDR3 DNA sequence: TGTGCCAGCAGCTTGGTAGCGGGATCCCACGAGCAGTACTTC.

V is TRBV19 and J is TRBJ2-5; D might be TRBD1 (7 bases). V lost 4 bases and J lost 4, with 19 bases in between. The germline gives CDR1 LNHDA, CDR2 SQIVND (reference sequence). This CDR3 contains 16 residues. CDR3 loop: CASSTRGRGVSETQYF. CDR3 nucleotide sequence: TGTGCCAGTAGTACCCGCGGCAGGGGGGTTTCAGAGACCCAGTACTTC.

The chain combines TRBV5-4 with TRBJ1-2; D is possibly TRBD1 (5 bases). Germline CDR1 is SGHNT and CDR2 is YYREEE (reference sequence). V gave up 4 bases and J gave up 4 bases, with 14 bases separating them. The CDR3 is 14 amino acids. DNA for the CDR3: TGTGCCAGCAGCATAAAAGGGGCGGTCTATGGCTACACCTTC. Translation: CASSIKGAVYGYTF.

The rearrangement links TRBV6-5 to TRBJ1-5; the match to TRBD1 covers 9 bases. V gave up 11 bases and J gave up 1 base; unmatched junction bases: 6. The germline V gene encodes CDR1 MNHEY and CDR2 SVGAGI. The CDR3 spans 14 residues. The CDR3, as DNA: TGTGCCCCGTCAGGGACAGGGAGCAATCAGCCCCAGCATTTT. Residues: CAPSGTGSNQPQHF.

This sequence joins TRBV19 and TRBJ2-7; the D gene is possibly TRBD2 (6 bases). The CDR3 length is 17 residues. Germline values: CDR1 LNHDA, CDR2 SQIVND (reference sequence). Trimming cost V 5 bases and J 0 bases, with 20 bases left between them. The CDR3 DNA reads TGTGCCAGTAGTCCCAGAGCGGAGGGAGGATACTCCTACGAGCAGTACTTC. Amino acids: CASSPRAEGGYSYEQYF.

The J gene is TRBJ1-2, the V gene TRBV19; D not certain. Per germline, CDR1 LNHDA and CDR2 SQIVND (reference sequence). This CDR3 has 14 amino acids. V lost 6 bases and J 3 bases, leaving 14 bases between the germline ends. In DNA, the CDR3 is TGTGCCAGTAGGCCCGGGGAGGGCTACTATGGCTACACCTTC. It encodes CASRPGEGYYGYTF.

The chain joins TRBV19 to TRBJ2-1, with 10 bases identical to TRBD2. After removal of 5 bases from V and 11 bases from J, the junction contained 6 bases not matched to a gene. Germline V gene data show CDR1 as LNHDA and CDR2 as SQIVND (reference sequence). This CDR3 comprises 13 residues. CDR3 nucleotide sequence: TGTGCCAGTAGTCCAGCGGGAGGGCCTAAGCAGTTCTTC. Its protein product is CASSPAGGPKQFF.

This rearrangement joins TRBV6-2 or TRBV6-3 to TRBJ1-1, with D hard to call. The V end lost 4 bases, the J end lost 1 base, and 10 bases lay between the germline ends. The CDR3 contains 14 residues. Germline assignment: CDR1 MNHEY and CDR2 SVGEGT. DNA for the CDR3: TGTGCCAGCAGTTTAAGAGGCCGGAACACTGAAGCTTTCTTT. Encoded protein: CASSLRGRNTEAFF.

The V call is TRBV18, the J call TRBJ1-2; 7 positions agree with TRBD1. V lost 3 bases to trimming and J lost 6 bases; unmatched junction nucleotides: 13. The CDR3 extends over 16 amino acids. In germline, CDR1 is KGHSH, CDR2 LQKENI. CDR3 DNA: TGTGCCAGCTCACCGGAAGGGCTAGACAGGGTCGATGGCTACACCTTC. It is translated as CASSPEGLDRVDGYTF.

This sequence joins TRBV6-2 or TRBV6-3 and TRBJ2-2; 15 nucleotides align to TRBD2. The germline CDR1 and CDR2 sequences are MNHEY and SVGEGT. The CDR3 has 20 residues. Losses at the gene ends were 2 bases for V and 0 bases for J; bases not matched to a gene: 7. This CDR3 is CASSYPPGLAGGPNTGELFF. The DNA of the CDR3 is TGTGCCAGCAGTTACCCCCCGGGACTAGCGGGAGGACCGAACACCGGGGAGCTGTTTTTT.

V and J are TRBV6-5 and TRBJ1-2; 9 bases are shared with TRBD1. J was trimmed by 5 bases and V by 2 bases; bases with no gene match: 3. CDR1 and CDR2 (germline): MNHEY, SVGAGI. The CDR3 covers 14 residues. This chain's CDR3 is CASSYQGQGYGYTF. CDR3 nucleotide sequence: TGTGCCAGCAGTTACCAGGGACAGGGATATGGCTACACCTTC.

J is TRBJ2-7 and V is TRBV11-1; 10 bases map to TRBD2. The CDR3 extends over 14 amino acids. Germline V gene data show CDR1 as SGHAT and CDR2 as FQDESV (reference sequence). The V and J ends lost 1 base and 4 bases, in that order; junction bases with no gene match: 1. For the CDR3, the DNA is TGTGCCAGCAGCTTAGGGGGACTAGCGTACGAGCAGTACTTC. This translates into CASSLGGLAYEQYF.

This clone was counted between two and nine times. The chain combines TRBV19 with TRBJ1-6; TRBD1 agrees at 10 bases. Per germline, CDR1 LNHDA and CDR2 SQIVND (reference sequence). The CDR3 length is 16 residues. J was trimmed by 7 bases and V by 5 bases; bases with no gene match: 8. In nucleotides, the CDR3 is TGTGCCAGTAGTTGGGGACAGGGGATGAGGAATTCACCCCTCCACTTT. This gives the protein CASSWGQGMRNSPLHF. The variable domain in full, completed from reference TRBV19 and TRBJ1-6, reads DGGITQSPKYLFRKEGQNVTLSCEQNLNHDAMYWYRQDPGQGLRLIYYSQIVNDFQKGDIAEGYSVSREKKESFPLTVTSAQKNPTAFYLCASSWGQGMRNSPLHFGNGTRLTVT.

J is TRBJ2-7 and V is TRBV7-9; TRBD2 might be the D (5 bases). V lost 1 base and J lost 2, with 12 bases in between. CDR1 and CDR2 (germline): SEHNR, FQNEAQ (reference sequence). This CDR3 is built from 15 residues. CDR3 protein: CASSLVPGTTYEQYF. CDR3 nucleotides: TGTGCCAGCAGCTTAGTCCCGGGAACCACCTACGAGCAGTACTTC.

The chain has TRBV7-9 and TRBJ1-6; possible D gene TRBD1, 5 bases. The CDR3 length is 12 residues. V was cut by 3 bases and J by 14 bases, with 11 bases left in between. CDR1 SEHNR and CDR2 FQNEAQ come from the germline V gene (reference sequence). CDR3 sequence: CASSFDAGTLHF. The CDR3 DNA sequence: TGTGCCAGCAGCTTTGATGCAGGGACCCTCCACTTT.

The rearrangement joins TRBV30 to TRBJ1-3, with D uncertain. The CDR3 spans 15 residues. Germline assignment: CDR1 GTSNPN and CDR2 SVGIG (reference sequence). V dropped 0 bases and J dropped 0 bases, with 9 bases sitting between them. For the CDR3, the DNA is TGTGCCTGGAGTGTACGAGAGTACTCTGGAAACACCATATATTTT. Protein sequence: CAWSVREYSGNTIYF.

The chain couples TRBV28 to TRBJ1-1; D gene uncertain. The CDR3 is 15 residues long. Germline V lookup: CDR1 MDHEN, CDR2 SYDVKM. V gave up 5 bases and J gave up 0 bases, with 13 bases separating them. CDR3 loop: CASSRREFMNTEAFF. In nucleotides, the CDR3 is TGTGCCAGCAGTCGGAGGGAGTTCATGAACACTGAAGCTTTCTTT.

The CDR3 reads CASSGLADITGELFF. CDR3 in DNA: TGTGCCAGCAGCGGGCTAGCGGATATCACCGGGGAGCTGTTTTTT. The chain combines TRBV3-1 (or the pseudogene TRBV3-2) with TRBJ2-2; 7 bases agree with TRBD2. The CDR3 loop spans 15 amino acids. Germline trimming cut 5 bases from V and 4 bases from J; bases unmatched to any gene: 7. CDR1 is LGHDT, CDR2 YNNKEL, per germline (reference sequence).

The chain carries TRBV29-1 and TRBJ2-7, with a tentative D call TRBD2 (7 bases). Germline CDR1 and CDR2: SQVTM and ANQGSEA. The CDR3 loop spans 15 amino acids. The ends were cut back, 6 bases at V and 6 bases at J, with 24 bases in the middle. CDR3 residues: CSVDGGRTDNPEQYF. CDR3 DNA sequence: TGCAGCGTCGACGGGGGGCGGACAGACAACCCCGAGCAGTACTTC.

J is TRBJ2-7 and V is TRBV29-1; 9 bases align to TRBD1. CDR3 length: 14 residues. Germline CDR1 reads SQVTM; CDR2 reads ANQGSEA. The ends lost 7 bases at V and 4 bases at J; junction bases unmatched: 11. Here the CDR3 DNA reads TGCAGCGCTGCGCCCGGGACAGGGACGTACGAGCAGTACTTC. Residues: CSAAPGTGTYEQYF.

This chain connects TRBV30 to TRBJ1-2; D not resolved. The V end lost 0 bases, the J end lost 4 bases, and 9 bases lay between the germline ends. The CDR3 length is 13 residues. Germline-derived CDR1 and CDR2 are GTSNPN and SVGIG (reference sequence). CDR3 loop: CAWSVTETYGYTF. As DNA, the CDR3 is TGTGCCTGGAGTGTTACAGAAACCTATGGCTACACCTTC. Combining the CDR3 with reference TRBV30 and TRBJ1-2 gives the whole variable domain SQTIHQWPATLVQPVGSPLSLECTVEGTSNPNLYWYRQAAGRGLQLLFYSVGIGQISSEVPQNLSASRPQDRQFILSSKKLLLSDSGFYLCAWSVTETYGYTFGSGTRLTVV.

The V gene is TRBV5-4, the J gene TRBJ2-5; no reliable D call. Trimming took 1 base from V and 5 from J, leaving 9 bases between them. CDR3 size: 13 residues. Per germline, CDR1 SGHNT and CDR2 YYREEE (reference sequence). The CDR3 protein is CASSLISSETQYF. The CDR3 nucleotides read TGTGCCAGCAGCTTGATTAGCAGTGAGACCCAGTACTTC. Using reference TRBV5-4 and TRBJ2-5 for the parts outside the CDR3, the full variable domain is ETGVTQSPTHLIKTRGQQVTLRCSSQSGHNTVSWYQQALGQGPQFIFQYYREEENGRGNFPPRFSGLQFPNYSSELNVNALELDDSALYLCASSLISSETQYFGPGTRLLVL.

The chain employs TRBV9 and TRBJ1-6; 9 positions match TRBD1. CDR3 size: 14 residues. The V and J ends lost 3 bases and 9 bases, in that order; junction bases with no gene match: 4. CDR1 is SGDLS and CDR2 is YYNGEE in the germline V gene. This CDR3 is CASSDGQGPSPLHF. CDR3 coding DNA: TGTGCCAGCAGCGACGGACAGGGGCCTTCACCCCTCCACTTT.